This T cell receptor (beta chain) was sequenced during a study of CD8+CD57+ T cells in acquired aplastic anemia. It was genomic DNA that served as the template for profiling TCR beta VDJ and CDR3. TCRdb re-analysed the reads in MiXCR, keeping a single row per CDR3 protein. The sample carries 150,000 to 200,000 distinct CDR3 sequences, more than 40% recorded once. The germline V gene has CDR1 ENHRY and CDR2 SYGVKD. The CDR3 contains 11 residues. On this clonotype itself: At one of its ends the junction is not consistent with the germline gene, which may arise from a read error.

In patients chosen for sequencing, flow cytometry had shown CD8+CD57+ cell expansion. The rearrangement uses TRBV10-3 and TRBJ1-6; D remains ambiguous. Sequenced material: sorted CD4+, CD8+, or CD8+CD57+ T cells (not recorded which) from PBMCs. The sequence was collected from a human donor with aplastic anemia. CDR3 bases: TGTGCCAGCAGTCTCCGGTCACCCCTCCACTTT. This gives the protein CASSLRSPLHF.